The clone carrying this T cell receptor beta chain was found many times. This entry comes from a study of Graves' ophthalmopathy and Graves' hyperthyroidism. Amplification of the TCR beta CDR3 regions used RNA transcripts (as template). HTBI-primed first-round RT-PCR preceded second-round multiplex PCR. TCRdb reprocessed the multiplex PCR reads with MiXCR, giving one entry per CDR3 protein. The sample records about 400,000 distinct CDR3 sequences, 15% to 20% being singletons. This CDR3 has 16 amino acids. Trimming took 5 bases from V and 6 from J; bases not matched to a gene: 11. The V gene's germline CDR1 is SGHAT and CDR2 FQNNGV.

The clonotype was recovered from a woman aged 18-29 years with Graves' ophthalmopathy. Source material: peripheral blood. The chain uses TRBV11-2 and TRBJ1-1, with TRBD1 matching over 11 bases. The CDR3 bases are TGTGCCAGCAGCCTAGGACAGGGGGCGTCGTCAGCTGAAGCTTTCTTT. Residues: CASSLGQGASSAEAFF.